One sample yielded the 25 T cell receptor beta chains listed below, sequenced in a study of shared clonotypes between healthy human individuals. Libraries were prepared by immunoSEQ multiplex PCR; TCRdb keeps only in-frame clonotypes and omits some of them. The sample has roughly 1 million clones, about four fifths seen once. The sequenced sample consisted of memory CD4+ T cells from PBMCs. Described subset: CD45RA-negative fraction. All receptors derive from a man in his late teens or twenties in good health. Some clones in this sample may be carry-over from other donors' samples.

The chain combines TRBV6-1 with TRBJ1-2, with D hard to call. This CDR3 is built from 13 residues. In germline, CDR1 is MNHNS, CDR2 SASEGT. The V end was cut by 8 bases, the J end by 2 bases, with 12 bases between. The CDR3, as DNA: TGTGCCAGCCTGTTAGCCGGAAACTATGGCTACACCTTC. This encodes CASLLAGNYGYTF.

The chain is built from TRBV7-2 and TRBJ1-5, with a possible D match to TRBD1 (6 bases). The CDR3 is 14 residues long. Trimming stripped 4 bases from V and 3 bases from J, with 10 bases between. Per the germline V gene, CDR1 is SGHTA and CDR2 is FQGNSA. The CDR3 nucleotides read TGTGCCAGCAGCTCGGGACACTTCAATCAGCCCCAGCATTTT. This encodes CASSSGHFNQPQHF.

Points on this clone: The sample contains more than one DNA sequence encoding this CDR3. This sequence joins TRBV18 and TRBJ1-1; TRBD1 might be the D (5 bases). Germline CDR1 and CDR2: KGHSH and LQKENI. CDR3 length: 13 residues. Trimming took 6 bases from V and 1 from J, leaving 9 bases between them. The CDR3: CASSQGGNTEAFF. The CDR3 nucleotides read TGTGCCAGCTCTCAGGGAGGGAACACTGAAGCTTTCTTT.

This sequence joins TRBV7-2 and TRBJ2-3; D unclear. Trimming took off 5 bases at V and 6 bases at J, with 15 bases between the two ends. The CDR3 loop spans 14 amino acids. CDR1 is SGHTA, CDR2 FQGNSA, per germline. The CDR3 spells CASSGRLLRDTQYF. The DNA of the CDR3 is TGTGCCAGCAGCGGCCGGCTCCTCCGGGATACGCAGTATTTT.

The chain is built from TRBV27 and TRBJ2-1; 16 bases match TRBD2. This CDR3 contains 18 residues. The V segment lost 5 bases and the J segment 3 bases; nucleotides outside the gene matches: 7. Germline values: CDR1 MNHEY, CDR2 SMNVEV (reference sequence). The CDR3 loop reads CASSVEGLAGGIYNEQFF. In DNA, the CDR3 is TGTGCCAGCAGTGTGGAGGGACTAGCGGGAGGGATCTACAATGAGCAGTTCTTC.

J is TRBJ1-5 and V is TRBV7-8; the match to TRBD1 covers 7 bases. Germline loops: CDR1 SGHVS, CDR2 FQNEAQ. With 5 bases clipped from V and 3 bases from J, the junction kept 4 bases outside the gene matches. The CDR3 contains 14 residues. CDR3 sequence reads: CASSPGTVNQPQHF. The CDR3 nucleotides read TGTGCCAGCAGCCCCGGGACAGTCAATCAGCCCCAGCATTTT.

V and J are TRBV7-2 and TRBJ2-1; maybe TRBD1 (6 bases). From germline, CDR1 is SGHTA and CDR2 FQGNSA. The V and J ends lost 5 bases and 6 bases respectively, with 17 bases between them. The CDR3 is made up of 15 amino acids. The CDR3 is CASSPRGSSSNEQFF. The CDR3 region has the DNA TGTGCCAGCAGCCCGAGGGGGTCTTCGAGCAATGAGCAGTTCTTC.

A note on this clone: Other DNA sequences within the sample encode an identical CDR3. The rearrangement links TRBV9 to TRBJ2-7; TRBD1 matches 10 bases. The V and J ends lost 4 bases and 3 bases, in that order; junction bases with no gene match: 7. Germline CDR1 is SGDLS and CDR2 is YYNGEE. The CDR3 contains 15 residues. The CDR3 bases are TGTGCCAGCAGCCCAGGACAGGGGGGACACTACGAGCAGTACTTC. This translates into CASSPGQGGHYEQYF.

The chain is built from TRBV29-1 and TRBJ1-2; weak D call: TRBD1 (5 bases). V lost 7 bases to trimming and J lost 3 bases, with 15 bases between them. Germline V gene sequence: CDR1 SQVTM, CDR2 ANQGSEA. This CDR3 region has 13 residues. Written as DNA, the CDR3 is TGCAGCGCCTTACCTTCGACAGACTATGGCTACACCTTC. Its translation is CSALPSTDYGYTF.

The chain joins TRBV29-1 to TRBJ2-3, with TRBD2 identical over 8 bases. This CDR3 comprises 13 residues. V dropped 7 bases and J dropped 6; count of bases not matched to a gene: 9. In germline, CDR1 is SQVTM, CDR2 ANQGSEA. The CDR3, as DNA: TGCAGCGCGGGGGGGCACGCGAGGGATACGCAGTATTTT. Protein product: CSAGGHARDTQYF.

This clone was detected once. V and J are TRBV5-6 and TRBJ2-5, with a tentative D call TRBD2 (5 bases). The germline CDR1 and CDR2 sequences are SGHDT and YYEEEE. This CDR3 is built from 13 residues. V gave up 2 bases and J gave up 4 bases, with 9 bases separating them. CDR3 in DNA: TGTGCCAGCAGCTTCGGGGTCCGAGAGACCCAGTACTTC. Translated, it gives CASSFGVRETQYF.

The sample holds many counts of this clone. The chain links TRBV28 to TRBJ1-2; TRBD1 is a possible D gene (6 bases). Trimming pared 2 bases from V and 2 bases from J, leaving 15 bases between. This CDR3 spans 16 amino acids. Germline V CDR1 and CDR2: MDHEN, SYDVKM. CDR3 in DNA: TGTGCCAGCAGTTTAGGCGGGGGCGCAGGCAACTATGGCTACACCTTC. It yields the protein CASSLGGGAGNYGYTF.

The rearrangement links TRBV28 to TRBJ2-5, with 15 nucleotides matching TRBD2. This CDR3 has 18 amino acids. The germline V gene has CDR1 MDHEN and CDR2 SYDVKM. J was trimmed by 5 bases and V by 5 bases; bases with no gene match: 12. DNA of the CDR3: TGTGCCAGCAGTCCCGGACTAGCGGGAGGGCGGGTCGGGGAGACCCAGTACTTC. It encodes CASSPGLAGGRVGETQYF.

This clone was detected once. V gene TRBV5-1 combines with J gene TRBJ1-2; the D is unclear. From germline, CDR1 is SGHRS and CDR2 YFSETQ. V shed 4 bases and J shed 0 bases, with 10 bases lying between them. The CDR3 runs 14 residues. The CDR3 spells CASSPSRANYGYTF. CDR3 DNA: TGCGCCAGCAGCCCCTCTCGTGCTAACTATGGCTACACCTTC. Full variable domain (rest looked up from reference TRBV5-1 and TRBJ1-2): KAGVTQTPRYLIKTRGQQVTLSCSPISGHRSVSWYQQTPGQGLQFLFEYFSETQRNKGNFPGRFSGRQFSNSRSEMNVSTLELGDSALYLCASSPSRANYGYTFGSGTRLTVV.

This clone was counted a few times. V and J are TRBV5-1 and TRBJ2-3; 11 bases fit TRBD2. Germline loops: CDR1 SGHRS, CDR2 YFSETQ. The CDR3 runs to 16 residues. V shed 6 bases, J shed 9 bases, and the junction held 15 bases outside the gene matches. The CDR3 nucleotides are TGCGCCAGCAAGTTCCTAGCGGGAGGCCGGGTAGGGACGCAGTATTTT. The encoded protein is CASKFLAGGRVGTQYF.

The genes are TRBV5-6 and TRBJ1-3; D is perhaps TRBD1 (6 bases). Germline loops: CDR1 SGHDT, CDR2 YYEEEE. There are 15 residues in the CDR3. The ends were cut back, 5 bases at V and 0 bases at J, with 12 bases in the middle. DNA for the CDR3: TGTGCCAGCAGGCCGCTCAGGGGCTCTGGAAACACCATATATTTT. Its protein is CASRPLRGSGNTIYF.

The chain employs TRBV4-1 and TRBJ1-2, with TRBD1 matching 10 bases. The CDR3 contains 14 residues. Trimming at V came to 6 bases and at J to 6 bases, leaving 7 bases not matched to a gene. Germline V gene lookup returns CDR1 MGHRA and CDR2 YSYEKL. CDR3 region: CASRLGQGGDGYTF. The CDR3 bases are TGCGCCAGCAGACTAGGACAGGGGGGTGATGGCTACACCTTC.

This rearrangement joins TRBV4-2 to TRBJ2-4; tentative D call: TRBD2 (6 bases). The CDR3 has 17 amino acids. From germline, CDR1 is LGHNA and CDR2 YNFKEQ. V shed 2 bases and J shed 0 bases, with 14 bases lying between them. The CDR3 DNA is TGTGCCAGCAGCCAAAGCGGATCGGAGGGAGCCAAAAACATTCAGTACTTC. Translating it yields CASSQSGSEGAKNIQYF.

V and J are TRBV5-4 and TRBJ2-7; D ambiguous. Trimming shortened V by 5 bases and J by 12 bases, and 24 bases separated the two germline ends. This CDR3 comprises 14 residues. The germline V gene has CDR1 SGHNT and CDR2 YYREEE (reference sequence). DNA for the CDR3: TGTGCCAGCAGTTTTAATTCGGACGCCTACGATCGGTACTTC. As protein: CASSFNSDAYDRYF.

The chain joins TRBV5-4 to TRBJ2-2; the D is unclear. Between the trimmed V and J ends, which lost 0 bases and 7 bases, there was a span of 7 bases. This CDR3 comprises 13 residues. Germline V gives CDR1 SGHNT, CDR2 YYREEE (reference sequence). For the CDR3, the DNA is TGTGCCAGCAGCTTGGGATTGGGCGGGGAGCTGTTTTTT. This gives the protein CASSLGLGGELFF.

V is TRBV5-1 and J is TRBJ2-3; 11 bases are shared with TRBD2. Germline V gene data show CDR1 as SGHRS and CDR2 as YFSETQ. There are 17 residues in the CDR3. The V segment lost 3 bases and the J segment 5 bases; nucleotides outside the gene matches: 11. The CDR3 loop is CASSSKGTSGILDTQYF. The CDR3 bases are TGCGCCAGCAGCTCAAAGGGGACTAGCGGCATCCTAGATACGCAGTATTTT.

CDR3 DNA sequence: TGTGCCAGCAGTTCGGGGTATGGCGGCTACACCTTC. It codes for CASSSGYGGYTF. The chain links TRBV27 to TRBJ1-2; D gene ambiguous. CDR1 and CDR2 (germline): MNHEY, SMNVEV (reference sequence). V lost 4 bases and J lost 8, with 11 bases in between. CDR3 length: 12 residues.

V gene TRBV6-5 combines with J gene TRBJ1-4; D perhaps matches TRBD1 (6 bases). The length of the CDR3 is 15 residues. Per germline, CDR1 MNHEY and CDR2 SVGAGI. Between the trimmed V and J ends, which lost 0 bases and 5 bases, there was a span of 10 bases. The CDR3: CASSYSARGNEKLFF. CDR3 sequence (DNA): TGTGCCAGCAGTTACTCGGCCAGGGGCAATGAAAAACTGTTTTTT.

The chain links TRBV5-1 to TRBJ1-2; unclear D gene. The germline gives CDR1 SGHRS, CDR2 YFSETQ. This CDR3 contains 15 residues. The V gene lost 0 bases and the J gene lost 5 bases, with 14 bases spanning the gap. The CDR3, as DNA: TGCGCCAGCAGCTTGGGTGCCGGCGTCCCTTATGGCTACACCTTC. It is translated as CASSLGAGVPYGYTF.

The chain carries TRBV7-9 and TRBJ2-1, with 9 bases that match TRBD1. Trimming cost V 6 bases and J 5 bases; bases outside gene matches: 8. The germline V gene encodes CDR1 SEHNR and CDR2 FQNEAQ (reference sequence). There are 15 residues in the CDR3. The chain's CDR3 is CASSLGTGSNNEQFF. The CDR3 DNA is TGTGCCAGCAGTCTTGGGACAGGGTCAAACAATGAGCAGTTCTTC.